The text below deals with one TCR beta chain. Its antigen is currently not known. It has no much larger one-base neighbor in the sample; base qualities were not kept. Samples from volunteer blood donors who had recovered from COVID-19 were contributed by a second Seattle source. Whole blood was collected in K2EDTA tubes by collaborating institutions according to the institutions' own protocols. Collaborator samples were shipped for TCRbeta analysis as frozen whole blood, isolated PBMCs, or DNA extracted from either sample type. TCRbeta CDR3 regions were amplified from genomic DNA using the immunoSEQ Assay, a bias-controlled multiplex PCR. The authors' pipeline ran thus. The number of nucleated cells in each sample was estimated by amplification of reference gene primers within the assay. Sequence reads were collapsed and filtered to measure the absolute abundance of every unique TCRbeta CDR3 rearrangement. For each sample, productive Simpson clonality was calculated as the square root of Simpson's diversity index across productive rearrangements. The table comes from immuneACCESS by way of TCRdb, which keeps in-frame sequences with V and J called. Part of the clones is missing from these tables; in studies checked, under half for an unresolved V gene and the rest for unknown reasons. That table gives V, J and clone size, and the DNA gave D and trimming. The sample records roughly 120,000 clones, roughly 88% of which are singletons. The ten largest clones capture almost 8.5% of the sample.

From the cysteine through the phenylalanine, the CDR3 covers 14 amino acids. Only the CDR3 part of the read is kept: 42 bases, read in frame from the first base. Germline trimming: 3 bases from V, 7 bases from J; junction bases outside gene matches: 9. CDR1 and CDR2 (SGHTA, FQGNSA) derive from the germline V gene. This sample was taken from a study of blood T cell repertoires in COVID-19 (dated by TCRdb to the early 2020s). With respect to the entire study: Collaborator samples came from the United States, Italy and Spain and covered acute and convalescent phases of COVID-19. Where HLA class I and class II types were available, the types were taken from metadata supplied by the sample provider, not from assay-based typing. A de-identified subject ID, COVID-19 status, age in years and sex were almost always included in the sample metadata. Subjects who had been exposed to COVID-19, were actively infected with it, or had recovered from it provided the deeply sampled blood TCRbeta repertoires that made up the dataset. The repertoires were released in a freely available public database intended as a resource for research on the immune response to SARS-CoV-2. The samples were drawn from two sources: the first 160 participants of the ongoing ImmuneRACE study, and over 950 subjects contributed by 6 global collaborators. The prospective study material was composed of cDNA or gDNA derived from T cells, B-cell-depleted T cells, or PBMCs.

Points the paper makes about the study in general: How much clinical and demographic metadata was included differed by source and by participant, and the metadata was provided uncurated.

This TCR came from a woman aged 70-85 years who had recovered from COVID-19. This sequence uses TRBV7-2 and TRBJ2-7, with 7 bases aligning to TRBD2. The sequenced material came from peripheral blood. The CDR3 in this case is CASSFPWGAGEQYF. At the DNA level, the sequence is TGTGCCAGCAGCTTCCCCTGGGGAGCGGGGGAGCAGTACTTC. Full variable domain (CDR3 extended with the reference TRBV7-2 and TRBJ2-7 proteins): GAGVSQSPSNKVTEKGKDVELRCDPISGHTALYWYRQSLGQGLEFLIYFQGNSAPDKSGLPSDRFSAERTGGSVSTLTIQRTQQEDSAVYLCASSFPWGAGEQYFGPGTRLTVT.